This TCR beta chain was captured in a study of T cell responses to AZD1222 COVID-19 vaccine. Germline-derived CDR1 and CDR2 are GTSNPN and SVGIG (reference sequence). Trimming left V 8 bases short and J 0 bases short, with 14 bases between. The CDR3 totals 15 residues. For this clone: Its antigen remains unidentified.

Study-wide points: Compared with day 0, the breadth and depth of the Spike-specific TCR repertoire rose significantly after two doses of AZD1222.

The repertoire was sequenced with immunoSEQ multiplex PCR; TCRdb's copy has only in-frame clones and lacks some. The sample consists of tens of thousands of clones, 70% to 90% of them appearing once. This sequence was found in an adult in good health. Specimen: peripheral blood, collected on day 0 of AZD1222 vaccination. The chain links TRBV30 to TRBJ1-6; no clear D. The DNA of the CDR3 is TGTGCCGGACGACTCTCGAGCTCCTATAATTCACCCCTCCACTTT. Translating it yields CAGRLSSSYNSPLHF.